This T cell receptor beta chain originates from a study of follicular helper T cells after annual influenza vaccination (dated by TCRdb to the late 2010s). About the investigation overall: After each seasonal influenza vaccination, blood samples were collected on days 0, 7 and 28. Multi-year samples were obtained from about 6 subjects, with two vaccination seasons covered for a few subjects and three seasons covered for two subjects. One week after vaccination, a second recruited cohort of 11 to 12 subjects (Table S1) displayed a similar ICOS+CD38+ cTfh response. Some subjects were followed across successive annual vaccinations spanning the 2013-2014, 2014-2015 and 2015-2016 seasons to study recall of cTfh clones. The 2015 samples were processed right after collection, while the 2013-2014 samples were cryopreserved. Points the paper makes about the study in general: ICOS+CD38+ cTfh clonality correlated with the frequency of that population, and its change correlated with the change in circulating plasmablast frequency. Successive annual vaccinations recalled a recurrent oligoclonal ICOS+CD38+ cTfh response that contained tetramer and AIM influenza-specific clonotypes. Undersampling of the much larger non-cTfh compartments could not be excluded when assessing influenza clone enrichment. Day 7 ICOS+CD38+ clones were most often found later in ICOS-CD38- cTfh, suggesting that subset may serve as a memory reservoir. Only about 9.5-22% of analyzed cells yielded productive TCRB sequences, so sampling of rare clonotypes was not possible.

CDR1 KGHSH and CDR2 LQKENI are derived from the germline V gene. V loses 3 bases, J loses 5 bases, and the germline ends lie 16 bases apart. The CDR3 contains 15 residues, cysteine and phenylalanine counted. Of the read, only the CDR3 DNA is kept; its 45 bases are in frame from base 1. Receptors were amplified or captured by the immunoSEQ multiplex PCR assay. Adaptive Biotechnologies handled the TCRB amplification, library preparation, sequencing and preliminary bioinformatics at Survey level resolution. Under the source paper's analysis protocol: Clonality was computed in R as 1 minus normalized Shannon entropy; the Gini index was calculated with the R package ineq. Overlap score was defined as the summed counts of shared sequences divided by the total counts of all sequences in both compared samples. Shared-clonotype significance used Fisher's exact test assuming a theoretical repertoire of 10^7 TCRB sequences. TCRdb carries this immuneACCESS record with in-frame sequences only. Its versions omit some clonotypes, under half of them owing to an unresolved V gene in the studies checked, with the rest unexplained. That table supplies the V and J calls and clone size; D and trimming were determined from the DNA. A total of about 9,800 clones appear in this sample, 83% of them only once. Approximately 0.32% of the sample is in the top ten clones.

Note on this clone: What antigen it recognizes has not been identified. There are no base qualities to consult, and no much larger clone falls within one base.

The time point label on this specimen signifies: 2014-2015 season, 7 days after vaccination. TCRB sequencing was used to follow sorted CD4 subsets from the blood of adults before and after they were given the seasonal inactivated influenza vaccine (Fluvarix). Subjects were considered eligible if community-dwelling and if influenza vaccine had not been received in the prior 6 months. Subjects were excluded for influenza vaccine contraindications, substance abuse, HIV/AIDS, active malignancy, immunomodulatory medication, or active illness such as respiratory infection. Per time point, between about 35 and 100 mL of blood was sampled. PBMC were isolated using Ficoll-Paque PLUS or SepMate separation. CXCR5- memory CD4 T cells were sorted as a comparison non-Tfh subset. Before DNA extraction, cell subsets were sorted from PBMC on a BD FACS Aria.

This sequence was found in an adult who received the influenza vaccine. This chain joins TRBV18 to TRBJ2-5; the D gene is possibly TRBD2, with 5 bases matching. The specimen was CXCR5- memory CD4+ T cells sorted from blood, collected 7 days after influenza vaccination. The sample's cell subset or site label, decoded: CXCR5- memory CD4 T cells. The CDR3 reads CASSPLRTRGETQYF. At the DNA level, the sequence is TGTGCCAGCTCACCTCTTAGGACTCGGGGTGAGACCCAGTACTTC.